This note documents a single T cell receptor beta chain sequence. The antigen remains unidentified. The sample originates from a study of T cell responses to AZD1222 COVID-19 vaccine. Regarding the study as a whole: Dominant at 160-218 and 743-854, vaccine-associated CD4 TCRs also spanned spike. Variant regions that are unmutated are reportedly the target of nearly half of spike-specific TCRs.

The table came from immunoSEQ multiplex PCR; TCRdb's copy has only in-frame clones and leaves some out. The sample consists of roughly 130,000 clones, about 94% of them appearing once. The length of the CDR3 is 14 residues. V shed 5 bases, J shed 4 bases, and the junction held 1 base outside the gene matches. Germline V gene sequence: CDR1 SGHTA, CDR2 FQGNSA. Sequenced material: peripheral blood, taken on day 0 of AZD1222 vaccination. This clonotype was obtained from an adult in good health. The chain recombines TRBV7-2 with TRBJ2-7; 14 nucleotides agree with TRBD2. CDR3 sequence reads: CASSRTSGGYEQYF. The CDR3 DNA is TGTGCCAGCAGCCGGACTAGCGGGGGGTACGAGCAGTACTTC.